This T cell receptor beta chain appears in the sequencing data of a study of T cells after yellow fever vaccination. About the research overall: SMART-Seq v4 Ultra Low Input prepared the low-cell-number fractions. Study observations and caveats: Clonotypes shared by both compartments, CD4 and CD8, made up a small share. Among primary-vaccination clones, most reappeared after the booster, at almost 98% for CD4 and 85% to 90% for CD8. Repertoires obtained by FACS sorting could include abundant clonotypes that entered as contaminants from the bulk population.

TCRdb recomputed calls from the 5' RACE reads with MiXCR, one row per CDR3 protein. The sample gives 300,000 to 400,000 distinct CDR3 sequences, 8.7% of which show up once; over 15% is in the top ten. V lost 6 bases to trimming and J lost 2 bases, with 11 bases between them. Per the germline V gene, CDR1 is MGHDK and CDR2 is SYGVNS. This CDR3 region has 13 residues. About this clonotype itself: Its antigen is undetermined.

The sample consisted of PBMCs, taken on the day of the first yellow fever vaccination. The chain has TRBV25-1 and TRBJ2-7; D is unresolved. The TCR originated in a man younger than 30 who received the YFV17D yellow fever vaccine. The CDR3 nucleotides read TGTGCCAGCAGCCCGGGCAGCACCTACGAGCAGTACTTC. Translating it yields CASSPGSTYEQYF.